These 22 T cell receptor beta chains originate from one sample sequenced in a study of CD8 T cells in ankylosing spondylitis. TCRdb used MiXCR to reprocess the 5' RACE reads, holding one entry per CDR3 protein. The data contain approximately 250,000 distinct CDR3 sequences, around 25% of them singletons. Sequenced sample: blood, either unsorted or a sorted T cell fraction (not recorded which). The source of these receptors is a male donor with ankylosing spondylitis or in good health (not recorded which).

The chain recombines TRBV12-3 or TRBV12-4 with TRBJ1-1, with a possible D match to TRBD1 (5 bases). V shed 7 bases and J shed 0 bases, with 9 bases lying between them. This CDR3 region has 13 residues. In DNA form, the CDR3 reads TGTGCCAGCAAGGTGGGGCTGAACACTGAAGCTTTCTTT. It translates to CASKVGLNTEAFF.

A word on this clonotype: Mismatch with germline at one junction end may stem from a read error. The gene calls are TRBV24-1 and TRBJ2-3, with TRBD1 matching over 8 bases. The length of the CDR3 is 15 residues. Germline CDR1 and CDR2: KGHDR and SFDVKD. The CDR3 DNA sequence: TGTGCCACCAGTGATCCCAGGGGGCCGGCAGATACGCAGGATTTT. Its protein is CATSDPRGPADTQDF.

This clonotype was counted ten times or more. V and J are TRBV20-1 and TRBJ1-2; the D is unclear. The CDR3 has 12 residues. The germline V gene has CDR1 DFQATT and CDR2 SNEGSKA (reference sequence). V was shortened by 6 bases and J by 8 bases, with 16 bases between the two germline ends. The DNA for the CDR3 is TGCAGTGCGTCGGGTCTTACGGGGGGCTACACCTTC. It yields the protein CSASGLTGGYTF.

This clonotype has ten or more counts. The V call is TRBV4-2, the J call TRBJ2-3, with 12 bases fitting TRBD2. Per the germline V gene, CDR1 is LGHNA and CDR2 is YNFKEQ. This CDR3 region has 18 residues. The V gene end was trimmed by 4 bases and the J gene end by 2 bases; junction bases not matched to a gene: 10. Here the CDR3 reads CASSRHPSGGAYTDTQYF. In DNA form, the CDR3 reads TGTGCCAGCAGCCGACATCCTAGCGGGGGGGCCTACACAGATACGCAGTATTTT.

This clonotype was observed a handful of times. The chain couples TRBV5-6 to TRBJ1-2; D is uncertain. V gave up 7 bases and J gave up 8 bases, with 12 bases separating them. Per the germline V gene, CDR1 is SGHDT and CDR2 is YYEEEE. The CDR3 contains 11 residues. The CDR3 nucleotides are TGTGCCAGCGAGAGAGGAGGCGGCTACACCTTC. Translation: CASERGGGYTF.

This clonotype came up a few times. V gene TRBV20-1 combines with J gene TRBJ2-1; a weak D match, TRBD1 (6 bases). The CDR3 runs 13 residues. V was trimmed by 6 bases and J by 5 bases, leaving 14 bases between them. The germline CDR1 and CDR2 sequences are DFQATT and SNEGSKA (reference sequence). This CDR3 reads CSASDSPHNEQFF. DNA for the CDR3: TGCAGTGCCTCGGACAGCCCCCACAATGAGCAGTTCTTC.

This clonotype appeared a few times. The gene calls are TRBV7-2 and TRBJ1-2; the D is unclear. This CDR3 is built from 15 residues. V was clipped by 2 bases and J by 2 bases, with 12 bases between them. CDR1 SGHTA and CDR2 FQGNSA come from the germline V gene. The CDR3 nucleotides are TGTGCCAGCAGCTTATCGGCGCAGACGAACTATGGCTACACCTTC. It codes for CASSLSAQTNYGYTF.

A few counts support this clonotype. V is TRBV11-1 and J is TRBJ2-1; TRBD1 agrees at 8 bases. The J segment lost 3 bases and the V segment lost 10 bases, leaving 2 bases of the junction unmatched. Germline V gene data show CDR1 as SGHAT and CDR2 as FQDESV (reference sequence). This CDR3 contains 12 residues. CDR3 loop: CATGGDYNEQFF. Written as DNA, the CDR3 is TGTGCCACAGGGGGCGACTACAATGAGCAGTTCTTC.

This clonotype was detected a few times. V usage is TRBV20-1 and J usage is TRBJ2-1, with D unresolved. The ends were cut back, 0 bases at V and 9 bases at J, with 18 bases in the middle. This CDR3 contains 15 residues. Per germline, CDR1 DFQATT and CDR2 SNEGSKA (reference sequence). As DNA, the CDR3 is TGCAGTGCTAGAGATAAGGCTGACGCTGGCCTTGAGCAGTTCTTC. The encoded protein is CSARDKADAGLEQFF.

In this sample, this clonotype turned up many times. The chain uses TRBV7-2 and TRBJ2-1, with 12 bases fitting TRBD1. Germline values: CDR1 SGHTA, CDR2 FQGNSA. The CDR3 is made up of 17 amino acids. Trimming removed 1 base from V and 8 bases from J; junction bases left unmatched: 9. The CDR3 is CASSLVPGTGGGYEQFF. DNA for the CDR3: TGTGCCAGCAGCTTAGTCCCCGGGACAGGGGGCGGGTATGAGCAGTTCTTC.

This clonotype has at least ten counts. The rearrangement joins TRBV12-3 or TRBV12-4 to TRBJ2-7; TRBD1 is a possible D gene (5 bases). V was trimmed by 4 bases and J by 6 bases, leaving 10 bases between them. The CDR3 spans 12 residues. The CDR3 loop reads CASSSNRGEQYF. The CDR3 region has the DNA TGTGCCAGCAGTTCCAATAGGGGCGAGCAGTACTTC.

At least ten counts were recorded for this clonotype. This chain uses TRBV7-9 with TRBJ2-2, with D perhaps TRBD1 or TRBD2 (6 bases each). The CDR3 is made up of 17 amino acids. The germline V gene has CDR1 SEHNR and CDR2 FQNEAQ (reference sequence). V lost 0 bases, J lost 8 bases, and 19 bases lay in between. CDR3 nucleotides: TGTGCCAGCAGCTTAGCCCGGCAGGGGAGGACTGTTGGGGAGCTGTTTTTT. Encoded protein: CASSLARQGRTVGELFF. The full variable domain, with the rest looked up from reference TRBV7-9 and TRBJ2-2, is DTGVSQNPRHKITKRGQNVTFRCDPISEHNRLYWYRQTLGQGPEFLTYFQNEAQLEKSRLLSDRFSAERPKGSFSTLEIQRTEQGDSAMYLCASSLARQGRTVGELFFGEGSRLTVL.

The chain employs TRBV6-1 and TRBJ2-7; 7 bases line up with TRBD2. The ends lost 8 bases at V and 3 bases at J; junction bases unmatched: 10. Germline V gene lookup returns CDR1 MNHNS and CDR2 SASEGT. The CDR3 spans 14 residues. The CDR3 nucleotides are TGTGCCAGCCTAGAAGCGGGGAGGAGCTACGAGCAGTACTTC. Amino acid sequence: CASLEAGRSYEQYF.

J is TRBJ2-5 and V is TRBV20-1; 14 nucleotides line up with TRBD2. Germline V gene lookup returns CDR1 DFQATT and CDR2 SNEGSKA (reference sequence). This CDR3 spans 16 amino acids. J was trimmed by 3 bases and V by 3 bases; bases with no gene match: 6. The CDR3 reads CSASGQTSGGEETQYF. CDR3 nucleotide sequence: TGCAGTGCTAGCGGACAGACTAGCGGGGGGGAAGAGACCCAGTACTTC.

Regarding this clonotype: Sequence at one end of the junction differs from germline and may be a read error. The chain has TRBV20-1 and TRBJ1-5; no firm D call. Germline CDR1 DFQATT, CDR2 SNEGSKA (reference sequence). This CDR3 is 13 amino acids long. The CDR3 loop reads CSARVNSNQPQHF. Written as DNA, the CDR3 is TGCAGTGCCAGAGTAAATAGCAATCAGCCCCAGCATTTT.

This clonotype was seen ten or more times. J is TRBJ1-2 and V is TRBV2, with 9 bases that match TRBD1. CDR1 is SNHLY and CDR2 is FYNNEI in the germline V gene. This CDR3 has 13 amino acids. Germline trimming cut 5 bases from V and 4 bases from J; bases unmatched to any gene: 2. CDR3 sequence reads: CASSQTGGYGYTF. The CDR3 nucleotides are TGTGCCAGCAGTCAGACAGGGGGCTATGGCTACACCTTC.

This clonotype was seen more than once but under ten times. The chain carries TRBV6-1 and TRBJ1-2, with D uncertain. The germline CDR1 and CDR2 sequences are MNHNS and SASEGT. Trimming removed 6 bases at V and 6 bases at J, with 23 bases between. This CDR3 spans 16 amino acids. CDR3 loop: CASRGVAANNRDGYTF. The DNA for the CDR3 is TGTGCCAGCAGAGGAGTCGCGGCTAACAATCGGGATGGCTACACCTTC.

The table lists this clonotype with many counts. The chain links TRBV20-1 to TRBJ2-1, with D possibly matching TRBD2 (5 bases). The ends were cut back, 6 bases at V and 8 bases at J, with 20 bases in the middle. Germline CDR1 and CDR2: DFQATT and SNEGSKA (reference sequence). The CDR3 has 14 amino acids. Here the CDR3 DNA reads TGCAGTGCCACCGGCGGGCTAGGTGGCGATGAGCAGTTCTTC. Its translation: CSATGGLGGDEQFF.

This chain connects TRBV18 to TRBJ2-5; D is ambiguous. Between the trimmed V and J ends, which lost 0 bases and 4 bases, there was a span of 12 bases. Germline values: CDR1 KGHSH, CDR2 LQKENI. The CDR3 extends over 15 amino acids. The CDR3 sequence is CASSPPPGLGETQYF. For the CDR3, the DNA is TGTGCCAGCTCACCACCGCCCGGGCTGGGAGAGACCCAGTACTTC.

This clonotype was detected many times. This chain connects TRBV6-6 to TRBJ1-1, with D unclear. CDR3 length: 13 amino acids. Deletions cut 4 bases from V and 0 bases from J, with 6 bases between. Per germline, CDR1 MNHNY and CDR2 SVGAGI (reference sequence). The CDR3 region has the DNA TGTGCCAGCAGTTGGGGAATGAACACTGAAGCTTTCTTT. It specifies CASSWGMNTEAFF.

This clonotype was counted ten times or more. The chain uses TRBV20-1 and TRBJ2-3, with D hard to call. The germline V and J ends were trimmed by 5 bases and 0 bases, with 15 bases remaining between them. Germline loops: CDR1 DFQATT, CDR2 SNEGSKA (reference sequence). The CDR3 has 15 amino acids. The CDR3 here is CSAFIHGRSTDTQYF. In DNA form, the CDR3 reads TGCAGTGCTTTCATTCACGGGCGAAGCACAGATACGCAGTATTTT.

In this sample, this clonotype turned up a few times. The chain employs TRBV9 and TRBJ2-7; D gene ambiguous. Germline V gene lookup returns CDR1 SGDLS and CDR2 YYNGEE. Deletions cut 3 bases from V and 2 bases from J, with 15 bases between. This CDR3 contains 15 residues. The CDR3 region is CASSAQLGIAYEQYF. In DNA, the CDR3 is TGTGCCAGCAGCGCACAGCTGGGGATTGCCTACGAGCAGTACTTC.